This T cell receptor (beta chain) originates from a study of molecular identifiers for immune sequencing clone quantification (dated 2018 in TCRdb). Study-wide context: For a replicate experiment, RNA from roughly 20,000 or 100,000 naive CD8 T cells was divided into five aliquots, and four of the five aliquots were sequenced. This methods study used CD8 T cells to benchmark TCR RNA copy counting and molecular-identifier clustering-based TCR repertoire sequencing (MIDCIRS). The paper as a whole reports these results and caveats: Naive libraries contained spiked-in Jurkat TCR RNA (approximately ten copies' worth), which is not part of the donor repertoire. Modeling estimated about three recovered TCR RNA copies per cell, compared with about 10 by digital PCR, which implies roughly 29% capture efficiency. In CMV-specific effector cells, clones with more than 20 RNA copies accounted for over 98% of molecules, whereas in naive cells such clones accounted for under 1%. When barcode sub-clustering was left out, chimeric consensus sequences inflated TCR diversity, with chimeras reaching as high as 47%. Identical TCR molecules sharing a barcode could cause highly expanded clone sizes to be underestimated. Spiked-in Jurkat TCR RNA equivalent to a single cell was reported to be detectable even among 800,000 to 1,000,000 naive CD8 T cells.

The library was generated by PCR. The data were produced on a NextSeq 500. Bulk TCR libraries were made following a previously described method, with the TCR primers given in Table S5. Total RNA was purified with the Qiagen AllPrep DNA/RNA kit. Before analysis, reads from multiple sequencing runs of one library were combined. Under the source paper's analysis protocol: Reads were retained only if an exact TCR constant sequence was present, and the retained reads were trimmed to 150 nt and grouped according to their 12-nt molecular barcodes. Reads within each barcode group were sub-clustered using a 15% Levenshtein threshold, and quality-weighted consensus sequences were constructed for each RNA molecule. Non-functional sequences were excluded, and lower-count sequences lying one edit away from another sequence were also excluded. Based on a fit of two negative binomial distributions, barcode sub-clusters having less than 20% of the maximum read count were discarded. Using fastp at Q25 and MiXCR, TCRdb reprocessed the public reads and kept productive beta chains. Entries are consolidated by CDR3 protein sequence, retaining the most common genes and DNA. The V and J calls and clone size are TCRdb's, not the authors'. Counted in this sample were tens of thousands of distinct CDR3 sequences; more than 20% of them appeared once. The ten largest account for 0.6% to 0.9% of the sample.

Between the V and J ends, shortened by 1 base and 0 bases respectively, the junction contains 8 bases. From cysteine to phenylalanine, the CDR3 is 14 amino acids long. Only the CDR3 DNA stays, 42 bases, in frame from base 1. CDR1 is given as GTSNPN and CDR2 as SVGIG, both from the germline V gene (reference sequence). Libraries of naive CD8 T cells were generated from roughly 20,000 to 1,000,000 sorted cells, with 10%, 30% or 50% of the purified RNA used. Naive CD8 T cells were FACS-sorted as CD8+CD4-CCR7+CD45RA+ on a BD FACSAria II into RLT Plus buffer. Around 11 TCR copies' worth of Jurkat RNA were spiked into roughly 17,000-1,100,000 naive CD8 T cell samples to test detection sensitivity. Enrichment of CD8 T cells was done with RosetteSep CD8+ T Cell Enrichment Cocktail plus Ficoll-Paque, and ACK red cell lysis came afterward. This clonotype has a count of ten or more. The antigen this receptor binds is unknown. One base away there is no much larger clone; base qualities are not given.

This TCR came from a human donor in good health. Some libraries in this study had Jurkat cell RNA spiked in. Material for sequencing was naive CD8+ T cells from blood, with Jurkat cell RNA spiked in. This specimen's cell subset or site label, interpreted: FACS-sorted CD8+CD4-CCR7+CD45RA+ naive T cells. Recombination linked TRBV30 to TRBJ2-3; the D segment could be TRBD1, given 5 matching bases. The CDR3 protein: CAWSGTTSTDTQYF. Read as DNA, the sequence is TGTGCCTGGAGTGGGACAACTAGCACAGATACGCAGTATTTT.